These 2 T cell receptor beta chains were all obtained from the same sample, sequenced in a study of T-cell reconstitution after alpha-beta-depleted transplantation in children. The TCRbeta library was prepared with unique molecular identifiers. A single record per CDR3 protein comes from TCRdb applying MiXCR to the PCR reads. The sample has some 490,000 distinct CDR3 sequences, about an eighth seen once. Sequencing was performed on PBMCs from the stem cell graft donor, taken from the stem cell graft. The receptors were sampled from a human donor who donated a stem cell graft to a child with combined immunodeficiency.

The chain has TRBV12-3 or TRBV12-4 and TRBJ1-1; tentative D call: TRBD1 (5 bases). Between the trimmed V and J ends, which lost 5 bases and 3 bases, there was a span of 13 bases. This CDR3 has 14 amino acids. The chain's CDR3 is CASSPWDRYTEAFF. DNA for the CDR3: TGTGCCAGCAGTCCCTGGGACCGTTACACTGAAGCTTTCTTT.

Concerning this clonotype itself: Its ends do not fully match the called genes, so a read error is possible. The J gene is TRBJ2-1, the V gene TRBV6-1; 10 bases line up with TRBD2. Germline CDR1 and CDR2: MNHNS and SASEGT. The CDR3 loop spans 16 amino acids. CDR3 amino acids: CASSQGLAAVSDELFF. CDR3 coding DNA: TGTGCCAGCAGTCAAGGACTAGCGGCTGTTAGCGATGAGCTGTTCTTC.